This record looks at one T cell receptor beta chain sequence and its context. Per the germline V gene, CDR1 is MNHEY and CDR2 is SMNVEV (reference sequence). V gave up 6 bases and J gave up 1 base; unmatched junction bases: 11. CDR3 size: 17 residues. The data are from a study of blood T cell repertoires in COVID-19. Study overall: Samples of COVID-19 (acute and convalescent) were obtained from the United States, Italy and Spain. T cells, B-cell-depleted T cells, or PBMCs supplied cDNA or gDNA.

Authors' methods: Reference gene primer amplification gave estimated nucleated cell counts. Clones were read by immunoSEQ multiplex PCR, and TCRdb kept only the in-frame ones, dropping some. V and J calls and clone size are those listed in that table; D and trimming were worked out from the DNA. The table lists over 90,000 clones, about 89% of them singletons. The receptor was derived from a human donor in a cohort sampled during active COVID-19. Material for sequencing was peripheral blood. The rearrangement joins TRBV27 to TRBJ1-5; 8 nucleotides line up with TRBD1. CDR3 nucleotides: TGTGCCAGCAGCTCCCTCCTCAGGGGGCCGAGCAATCAGCCCCAGCATTTT. It codes for CASSSLLRGPSNQPQHF.